This TCR beta chain was retrieved from a study of cytomegalovirus exposure and HLA in healthy donors. Whole-study findings and limits: TCR sequences were mostly rare, though some public TCRs occurred in many donors. A later look showed TCR association rates differing by HLA locus, highest for DRB1 and lowest for HLA-C.

Trimming shortened V by 4 bases and J by 2 bases, and 8 bases separated the two germline ends. CDR3 size: 13 residues. Per germline, CDR1 WSHSY and CDR2 SAAADI. It was with 60 Vbeta and 13 Jbeta primers that the PCR ran. Sequencing was performed with immunoSEQ multiplex PCR; in TCRdb, only in-frame clones are kept and a portion is missing. The sample shows roughly 190,000 clones, 85% to 90% of them seen only once. This clone was counted once. The antigen is unknown. The chain carries TRBV10-2 and TRBJ1-2; D not resolved. This TCR came from a young woman in good health and CMV-seronegative. The sequenced material came from PBMCs. The CDR3 bases are TGCGCCAGCAGTGGTGACACGAACTATGGCTACACCTTC. It codes for CASSGDTNYGYTF.